Below, 18 T cell receptor beta chains from the same sample are listed, as sequenced in a study of neurological immune-mediated disorders. MiXCR, run by TCRdb on the 5' RACE reads, gives a single entry per CDR3 protein. This sample carries about 66,000 distinct CDR3 sequences, 3.4% of them seen once, and the ten largest clones take approximately 3.5%. Sequenced input: PBMCs. These receptors were obtained from a man aged 40-50 years with multiple sclerosis.

In its sample, this clonotype was seen many times. V and J are TRBV29-1 and TRBJ1-2; the D gene is possibly TRBD1 (5 bases). The CDR3 extends over 13 amino acids. Germline CDR1 reads SQVTM; CDR2 reads ANQGSEA. V was clipped by 7 bases and J by 3 bases, with 15 bases between them. The CDR3 sequence: CSDRTGLDYGYTF. The CDR3 bases are TGCAGCGACAGAACGGGGCTGGACTATGGCTACACCTTC.

This clonotype appeared many times. This chain uses TRBV12-3 or TRBV12-4 with TRBJ1-2; D possibly corresponds to TRBD1 (6 bases). The length of the CDR3 is 13 residues. Trimming cost V 6 bases and J 3 bases, with 11 bases left between them. CDR3 sequence: CASSLDSYYGYTF. The CDR3 bases are TGTGCCAGCAGCCTGGACAGTTACTATGGCTACACCTTC.

This clonotype has ten or more counts. This chain joins TRBV20-1 and TRBJ1-2; no clear D gene. The length of the CDR3 is 14 residues. CDR1 is DFQATT, CDR2 SNEGSKA, per germline (reference sequence). The ends were cut back, 5 bases at V and 3 bases at J, with 16 bases in the middle. CDR3 sequence reads: CSALAPGFHYGYTF. The CDR3, as DNA: TGCAGTGCTCTTGCTCCAGGCTTCCACTATGGCTACACCTTC.

Ten or more counts support this clonotype. The chain employs TRBV5-4 and TRBJ2-3, with 9 bases matching TRBD2. The V segment lost 4 bases and the J segment 4 bases; nucleotides outside the gene matches: 16. The CDR3 totals 18 residues. Germline CDR1 and CDR2: SGHNT and YYREEE (reference sequence). The CDR3 DNA reads TGTGCCAGCAGCCTCCGCTCGGTGTCTAGCGGGAAGGCAGATACGCAGTATTTT. Translating gives CASSLRSVSSGKADTQYF.

This clonotype was seen a handful of times. A much larger clone is a single base away; this may be a read error. The V and J genes are TRBV6-5 and TRBJ2-7; D gene unclear. The germline V and J ends were trimmed by 0 bases and 5 bases, with 14 bases remaining between them. The CDR3 length is 15 residues. Germline-derived CDR1 and CDR2 are MNHEY and SVGAGI. CDR3 sequence reads: CASSYSGKGAHEQYF. The CDR3 nucleotides are TGTGCCAGCAGTTACTCGGGAAAGGGCGCCCACGAGCAGTACTTC.

This clonotype showed up many times. The chain employs TRBV29-1 and TRBJ2-7; tentative D call: TRBD1 (6 bases). The CDR3 contains 14 residues. The germline V and J ends were trimmed by 2 bases and 0 bases, with 11 bases remaining between them. CDR1 SQVTM and CDR2 ANQGSEA come from the germline V gene. The chain's CDR3 is CSVELQGPSYEQYF. The CDR3 DNA follows: TGCAGCGTTGAATTGCAGGGGCCCTCCTACGAGCAGTACTTC.

This clonotype has a count of ten or more. This rearrangement joins TRBV11-1 to TRBJ2-3; 10 bases are a match to TRBD2. Per the germline V gene, CDR1 is SGHAT and CDR2 is FQDESV (reference sequence). This CDR3 contains 15 residues. The junction had 13 bases not matched to a gene; V was cut back by 5 bases and J by 11 bases. CDR3 DNA: TGTGCCAGCAGCATCCTAGCGGGAGTAGGCGGTCGGCAGTATTTT. Translation: CASSILAGVGGRQYF.

There are many counts of this clonotype. The chain couples TRBV20-1 to TRBJ2-3; D is perhaps TRBD2 (6 bases). The germline V gene has CDR1 DFQATT and CDR2 SNEGSKA (reference sequence). V lost 0 bases and J lost 7, with 17 bases in between. The CDR3 consists of 15 residues. CDR3 DNA: TGCAGTGCTAGAGATCTTACGCGGGACGGGTATACGCAGTATTTT. It specifies CSARDLTRDGYTQYF.

In this sample, this clonotype turned up many times. J is TRBJ2-7 and V is TRBV5-1, with 8 bases matching TRBD1. J was trimmed by 0 bases and V by 0 bases; bases with no gene match: 8. The CDR3 extends over 17 amino acids. Germline V gene data show CDR1 as SGHRS and CDR2 as YFSETQ. The DNA of the CDR3 is TGCGCCAGCAGCTTGGCCTTGGACAGGGTCCTCTCCTACGAGCAGTACTTC. Translating it yields CASSLALDRVLSYEQYF.

This clonotype was found a few times. V usage is TRBV25-1 and J usage is TRBJ1-2; 7 nucleotides agree with TRBD1. The V gene's germline CDR1 is MGHDK and CDR2 SYGVNS. There are 16 residues in the CDR3. V trimming: 5 bases; J trimming: 8 bases; junction bases outside the gene matches: 17. CDR3 sequence: CASSSFSGTAILGYTF. As DNA, the CDR3 is TGTGCCAGCAGTTCATTCTCCGGGACAGCCATTTTAGGCTACACCTTC.

This clonotype was detected ten times or more. The chain employs TRBV20-1 and TRBJ1-2; tentatively, D is TRBD1 (5 bases). This CDR3 comprises 14 residues. Germline-derived CDR1 and CDR2 are DFQATT and SNEGSKA (reference sequence). The V end lost 4 bases, the J end lost 3 bases, and 15 bases lay between the germline ends. The CDR3 protein is CSAIQTAYDYGYTF. CDR3 nucleotides: TGCAGTGCTATCCAGACAGCGTACGACTATGGCTACACCTTC.

This clonotype has at least ten counts. The chain has TRBV5-1 and TRBJ2-2; D gene ambiguous. V lost 0 bases and J lost 4, with 13 bases in between. The CDR3 is 16 residues long. Germline CDR1 reads SGHRS; CDR2 reads YFSETQ. The CDR3 loop is CASSLVAAEITGELFF. As DNA, the CDR3 is TGCGCCAGCAGCTTGGTCGCGGCAGAGATCACCGGGGAGCTGTTTTTT.

This clonotype was counted a few times. CDR3 region: CATSRDREWEPQHF. The CDR3 DNA follows: TGTGCCACCAGCAGAGATCGGGAGTGGGAGCCCCAGCATTTT. V and J are TRBV15 and TRBJ1-5; no clear D. V lost 0 bases, J lost 8 bases, and 11 bases lay in between. This CDR3 comprises 14 residues. Germline CDR1 and CDR2: LNHNV and YYDKDF (reference sequence).

In this sample, this clonotype turned up many times. The J gene is TRBJ1-1, the V gene TRBV20-1, with TRBD1 as a possible D gene (5 bases). Germline V CDR1 and CDR2: DFQATT, SNEGSKA (reference sequence). V was clipped by 3 bases and J by 5 bases, with 10 bases between them. The CDR3 has 12 amino acids. CDR3 DNA sequence: TGCAGTGCTAGGCCAGGGCAGACTGAAGCTTTCTTT. Protein sequence: CSARPGQTEAFF.

The table lists this clonotype with many counts. This sequence joins TRBV5-1 and TRBJ2-1, with D possibly TRBD1 on 6 matching bases. V shed 0 bases and J shed 1 base, with 14 bases lying between them. From germline, CDR1 is SGHRS and CDR2 YFSETQ. The CDR3 contains 17 residues. The CDR3 sequence is CASSLGGTKLSYNEQFF. CDR3 in DNA: TGCGCCAGCAGCTTGGGGGGGACAAAACTATCCTACAATGAGCAGTTCTTC. The full variable domain, with the rest looked up from reference TRBV5-1 and TRBJ2-1, is KAGVTQTPRYLIKTRGQQVTLSCSPISGHRSVSWYQQTPGQGLQFLFEYFSETQRNKGNFPGRFSGRQFSNSRSEMNVSTLELGDSALYLCASSLGGTKLSYNEQFFGPGTRLTVL.

This clonotype showed up many times. This chain connects TRBV7-6 to TRBJ1-1; TRBD1 is a possible D gene (6 bases). V was clipped by 4 bases and J by 4 bases, with 16 bases between them. Germline V gene lookup returns CDR1 SGHVS and CDR2 FNYEAQ. This CDR3 is built from 15 residues. The DNA for the CDR3 is TGTGCCAGCAGCTCGGGGGCCTCCTCGGGCACTGAAGCTTTCTTT. Its protein is CASSSGASSGTEAFF.

By proportion, this clonotype is medium-sized. The rearrangement uses TRBV6-5 and TRBJ2-1; a weak D match, TRBD2 (5 bases). Germline loops: CDR1 MNHEY, CDR2 SVGAGI. This CDR3 comprises 15 residues. Trimming shortened V by 0 bases and J by 5 bases, and 11 bases separated the two germline ends. The CDR3 nucleotides read TGTGCCAGCAGTTACTCCCGGACTTGGGACAATGAGCAGTTCTTC. It is translated as CASSYSRTWDNEQFF.

This clonotype has at least ten counts. This CDR3 reads CASSLVGRSNYGYTF. CDR3 DNA sequence: TGTGCCAGCAGCTTAGTTGGCAGATCTAACTATGGCTACACCTTC. The chain has TRBV11-2 and TRBJ1-2; D gene uncertain. This CDR3 has 15 amino acids. CDR1 and CDR2 from the germline V gene are SGHAT and FQNNGV. V was pared by 1 base and J by 0 bases, with 9 bases between.